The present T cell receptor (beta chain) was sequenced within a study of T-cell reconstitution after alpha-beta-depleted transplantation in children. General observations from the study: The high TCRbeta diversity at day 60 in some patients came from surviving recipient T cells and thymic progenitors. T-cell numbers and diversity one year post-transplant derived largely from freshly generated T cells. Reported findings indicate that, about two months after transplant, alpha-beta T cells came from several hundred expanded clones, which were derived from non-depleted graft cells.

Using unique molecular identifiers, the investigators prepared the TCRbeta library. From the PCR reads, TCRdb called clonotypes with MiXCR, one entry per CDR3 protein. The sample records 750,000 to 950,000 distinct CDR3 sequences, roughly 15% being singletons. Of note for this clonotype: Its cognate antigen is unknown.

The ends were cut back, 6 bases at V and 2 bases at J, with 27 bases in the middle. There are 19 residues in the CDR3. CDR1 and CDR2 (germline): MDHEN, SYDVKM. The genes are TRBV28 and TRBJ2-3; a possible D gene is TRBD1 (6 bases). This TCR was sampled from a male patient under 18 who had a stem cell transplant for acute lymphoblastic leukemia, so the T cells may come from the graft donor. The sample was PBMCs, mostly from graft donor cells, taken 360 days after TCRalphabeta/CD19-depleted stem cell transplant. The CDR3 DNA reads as TGTGCCAGCAGGGTTACGACAGGTAGAAGAAGGGCCTTCACAGATACGCAGTATTTT. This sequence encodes CASRVTTGRRRAFTDTQYF.